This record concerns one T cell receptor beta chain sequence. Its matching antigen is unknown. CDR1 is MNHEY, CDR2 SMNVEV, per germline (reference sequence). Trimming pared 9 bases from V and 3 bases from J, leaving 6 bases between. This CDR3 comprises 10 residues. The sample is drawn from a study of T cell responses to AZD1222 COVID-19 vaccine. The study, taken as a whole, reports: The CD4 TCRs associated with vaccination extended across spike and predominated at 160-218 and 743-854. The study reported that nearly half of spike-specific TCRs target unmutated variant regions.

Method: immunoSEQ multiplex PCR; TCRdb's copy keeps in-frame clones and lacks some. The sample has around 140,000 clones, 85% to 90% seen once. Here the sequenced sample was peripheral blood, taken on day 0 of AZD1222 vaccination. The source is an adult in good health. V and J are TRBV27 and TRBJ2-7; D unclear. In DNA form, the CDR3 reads TGTGCCAGTGGGGACTACGAGCAGTACTTC. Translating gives CASGDYEQYF.